This T cell receptor (beta chain) was retrieved from a study of spatial heterogeneity in lung cancer. Time point indicated: sample taken at primary tumor resection. Every TCR cDNA molecule bore a unique molecular identifier. TCRdb independently ran MiXCR on the 5' RACE reads; one entry per CDR3 protein. In the table there are tens of thousands of distinct CDR3 sequences, approximately 6% of which are singletons. The V segment lost 3 bases and the J segment 10 bases; nucleotides outside the gene matches: 13. The CDR3 extends over 15 amino acids. The germline CDR1 and CDR2 sequences are MDHEN and SYDVKM.

This rearrangement joins TRBV28 to TRBJ2-5, with TRBD1 identical over 8 bases. The clonotype was recovered from a female donor with early-stage non-small cell lung cancer. Sequenced material: PBMCs, taken at surgery. The chain's CDR3 is CASSFPPGTGGIQYF. CDR3 bases: TGTGCCAGCAGTTTCCCCCCCGGGACAGGAGGGATCCAGTACTTC.